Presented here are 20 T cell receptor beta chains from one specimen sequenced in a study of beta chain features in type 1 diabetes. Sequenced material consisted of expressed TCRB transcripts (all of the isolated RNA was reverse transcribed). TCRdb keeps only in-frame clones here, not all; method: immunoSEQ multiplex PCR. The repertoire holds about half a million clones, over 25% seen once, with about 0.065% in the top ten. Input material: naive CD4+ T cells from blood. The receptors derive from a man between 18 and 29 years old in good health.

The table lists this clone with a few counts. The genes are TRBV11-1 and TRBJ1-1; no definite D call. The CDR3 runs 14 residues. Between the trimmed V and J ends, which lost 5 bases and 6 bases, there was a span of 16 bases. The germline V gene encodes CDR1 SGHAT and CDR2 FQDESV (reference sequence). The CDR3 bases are TGTGCCAGCAGCCCCCGCCTAACGGGAGCTGAAGCTTTCTTT. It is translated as CASSPRLTGAEAFF.

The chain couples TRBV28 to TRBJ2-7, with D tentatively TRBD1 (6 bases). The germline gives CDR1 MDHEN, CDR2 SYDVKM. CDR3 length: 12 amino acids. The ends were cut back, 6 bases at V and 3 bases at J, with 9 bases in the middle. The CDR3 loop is CASRGTYYEQYF. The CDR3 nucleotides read TGTGCCAGCAGAGGGACATACTACGAGCAGTACTTC.

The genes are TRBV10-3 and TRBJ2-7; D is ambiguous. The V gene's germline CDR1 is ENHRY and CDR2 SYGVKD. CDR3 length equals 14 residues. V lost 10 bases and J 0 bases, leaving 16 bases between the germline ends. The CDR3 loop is CATTAEAYSYEQYF. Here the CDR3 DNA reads TGTGCCACAACAGCCGAGGCCTACTCCTACGAGCAGTACTTC.

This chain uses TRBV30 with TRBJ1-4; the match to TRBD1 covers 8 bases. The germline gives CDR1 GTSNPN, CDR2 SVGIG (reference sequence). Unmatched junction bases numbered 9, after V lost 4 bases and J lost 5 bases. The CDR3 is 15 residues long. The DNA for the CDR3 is TGTGCCTGGACTCGACCCAGGGGGCCCAATGAAAAACTGTTTTTT. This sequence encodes CAWTRPRGPNEKLFF.

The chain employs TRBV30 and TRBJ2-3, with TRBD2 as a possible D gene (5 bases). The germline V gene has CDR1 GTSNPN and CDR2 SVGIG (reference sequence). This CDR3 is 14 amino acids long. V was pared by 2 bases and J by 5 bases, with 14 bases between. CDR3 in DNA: TGTGCCTGGAGTCCCGGAGGACCAGGAGATACGCAGTATTTT. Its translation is CAWSPGGPGDTQYF.

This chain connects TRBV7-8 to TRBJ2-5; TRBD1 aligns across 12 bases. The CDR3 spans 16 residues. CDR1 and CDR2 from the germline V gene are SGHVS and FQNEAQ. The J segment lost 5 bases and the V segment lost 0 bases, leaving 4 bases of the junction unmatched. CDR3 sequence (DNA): TGTGCCAGCAGCTTAGCGGGGACAGGGGGCGGGGAGACCCAGTACTTC. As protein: CASSLAGTGGGETQYF. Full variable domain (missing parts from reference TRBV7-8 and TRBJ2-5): GAGVSQSPRYKVAKRGQDVALRCDPISGHVSLFWYQQALGQGPEFLTYFQNEAQLDKSGLPSDRFFAERPEGSVSTLKIQRTQQEDSAVYLCASSLAGTGGGETQYFGPGTRLLVL.

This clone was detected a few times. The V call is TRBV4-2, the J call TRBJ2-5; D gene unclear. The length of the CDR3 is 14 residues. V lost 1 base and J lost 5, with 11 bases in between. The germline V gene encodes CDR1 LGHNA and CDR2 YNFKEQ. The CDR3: CASSQGELRETQYF. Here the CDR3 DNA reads TGTGCCAGCAGCCAAGGAGAACTACGCGAGACCCAGTACTTC.

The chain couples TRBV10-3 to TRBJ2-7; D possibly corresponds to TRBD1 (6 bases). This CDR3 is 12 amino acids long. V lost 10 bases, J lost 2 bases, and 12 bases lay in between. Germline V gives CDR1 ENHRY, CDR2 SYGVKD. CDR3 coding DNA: TGTGCCAGCAGACAGGAACCCTACGAGCAGTACTTC. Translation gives CASRQEPYEQYF.

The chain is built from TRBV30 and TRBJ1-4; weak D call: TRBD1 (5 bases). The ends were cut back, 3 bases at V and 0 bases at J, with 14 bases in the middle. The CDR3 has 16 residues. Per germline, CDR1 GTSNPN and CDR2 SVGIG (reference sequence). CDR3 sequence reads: CAWSAAGQATNEKLFF. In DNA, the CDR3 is TGTGCCTGGAGCGCCGCGGGGCAAGCAACTAATGAAAAACTGTTTTTT.

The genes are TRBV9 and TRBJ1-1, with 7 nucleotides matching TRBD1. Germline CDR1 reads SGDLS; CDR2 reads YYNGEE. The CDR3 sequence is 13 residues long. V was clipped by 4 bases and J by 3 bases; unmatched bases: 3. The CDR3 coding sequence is TGTGCCAGCAGCCAAACAGGGGACACTGAAGCTTTCTTT. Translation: CASSQTGDTEAFF.

The CDR3 sequence: CAWSGDPGEREQFF. The CDR3 nucleotides read TGTGCCTGGAGCGGGGACCCCGGAGAGCGGGAGCAGTTCTTC. V is TRBV30 and J is TRBJ2-1; D tentatively reads TRBD1 or TRBD2 (5 bases each). The V end lost 3 bases, the J end lost 10 bases, and 19 bases lay between the germline ends. Germline V gene data show CDR1 as GTSNPN and CDR2 as SVGIG (reference sequence). The CDR3 spans 14 residues. The whole variable domain, remainder taken from reference TRBV30 and TRBJ2-1, is SQTIHQWPATLVQPVGSPLSLECTVEGTSNPNLYWYRQAAGRGLQLLFYSVGIGQISSEVPQNLSASRPQDRQFILSSKKLLLSDSGFYLCAWSGDPGEREQFFGPGTRLTVL.

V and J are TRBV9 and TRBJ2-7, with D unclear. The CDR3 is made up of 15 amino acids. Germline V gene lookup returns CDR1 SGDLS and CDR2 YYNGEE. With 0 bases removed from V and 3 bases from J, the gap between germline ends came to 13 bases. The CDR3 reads CASSVGSTYHYEQYF. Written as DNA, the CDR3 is TGTGCCAGCAGCGTAGGTAGTACCTACCACTACGAGCAGTACTTC.

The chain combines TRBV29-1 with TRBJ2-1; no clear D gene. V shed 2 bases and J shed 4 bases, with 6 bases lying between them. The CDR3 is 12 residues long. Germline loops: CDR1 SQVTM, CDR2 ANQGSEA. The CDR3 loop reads CSVEPDYNEQFF. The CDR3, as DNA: TGCAGCGTTGAACCGGATTACAATGAGCAGTTCTTC.

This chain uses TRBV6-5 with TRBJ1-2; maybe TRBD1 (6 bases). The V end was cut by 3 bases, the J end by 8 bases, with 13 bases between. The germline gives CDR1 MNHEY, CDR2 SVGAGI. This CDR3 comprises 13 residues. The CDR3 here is CASSYQQGYGYTF. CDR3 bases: TGTGCCAGCAGTTATCAACAGGGATACGGCTACACCTTC.

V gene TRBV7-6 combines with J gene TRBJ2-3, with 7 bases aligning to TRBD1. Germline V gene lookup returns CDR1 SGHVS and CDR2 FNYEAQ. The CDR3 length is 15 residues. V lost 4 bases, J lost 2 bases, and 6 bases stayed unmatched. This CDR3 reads CASSYPGQYTDTQYF. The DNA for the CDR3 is TGTGCCAGCAGCTACCCGGGACAGTACACAGATACGCAGTATTTT.

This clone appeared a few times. This CDR3 is CSVEDQQGTEAFF. CDR3 bases: TGCAGCGTTGAAGATCAACAGGGGACTGAAGCTTTCTTT. V usage is TRBV29-1 and J usage is TRBJ1-1; TRBD1 matches at 7 bases. After removal of 0 bases from V and 5 bases from J, the junction contained 3 bases not matched to a gene. Germline CDR1 reads SQVTM; CDR2 reads ANQGSEA. This CDR3 has 13 residues.

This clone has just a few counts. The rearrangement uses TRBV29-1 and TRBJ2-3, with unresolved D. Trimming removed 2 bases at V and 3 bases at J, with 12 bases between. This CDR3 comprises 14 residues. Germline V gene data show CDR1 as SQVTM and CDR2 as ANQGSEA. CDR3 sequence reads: CSVELAPWTDTQYF. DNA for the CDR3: TGCAGCGTTGAATTGGCCCCTTGGACAGATACGCAGTATTTT.

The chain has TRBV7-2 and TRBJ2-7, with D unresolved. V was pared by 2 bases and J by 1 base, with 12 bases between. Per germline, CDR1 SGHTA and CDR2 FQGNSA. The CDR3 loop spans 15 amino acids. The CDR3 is CASSLQSGHSYEQYF. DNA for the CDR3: TGTGCCAGCAGCTTACAATCGGGCCATTCCTACGAGCAGTACTTC. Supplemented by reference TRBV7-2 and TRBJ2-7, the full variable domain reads GAGVSQSPSNKVTEKGKDVELRCDPISGHTALYWYRQSLGQGLEFLIYFQGNSAPDKSGLPSDRFSAERTGGSVSTLTIQRTQQEDSAVYLCASSLQSGHSYEQYFGPGTRLTVT.

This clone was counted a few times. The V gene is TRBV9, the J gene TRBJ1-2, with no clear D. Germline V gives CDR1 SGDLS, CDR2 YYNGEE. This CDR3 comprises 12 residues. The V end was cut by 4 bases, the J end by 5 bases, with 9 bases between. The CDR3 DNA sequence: TGTGCCAGCAGCCAAGAAGGGTATGGCTACACCTTC. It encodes CASSQEGYGYTF.

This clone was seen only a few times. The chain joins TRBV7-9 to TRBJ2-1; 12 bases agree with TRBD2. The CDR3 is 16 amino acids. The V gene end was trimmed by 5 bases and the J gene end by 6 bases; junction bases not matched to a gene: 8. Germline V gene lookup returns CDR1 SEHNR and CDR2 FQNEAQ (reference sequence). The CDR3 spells CASSIRLAGAVNEQFF. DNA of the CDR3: TGTGCCAGCAGCATCCGACTAGCGGGAGCGGTCAATGAGCAGTTCTTC.